This TCR beta chain originates from a study of blood T cell repertoires in COVID-19. Across the study: Acute-phase and convalescent COVID-19 samples originated in the United States, Italy and Spain.

The CDR3 loop spans 17 amino acids. Germline lookup yields CDR1 MNHEY and CDR2 SMNVEV (reference sequence). The junction had 11 bases not matched to a gene; V was cut back by 6 bases and J by 2 bases. Authors' processing steps: Reference gene primer amplification yielded estimated nucleated cell counts. Produced via immunoSEQ multiplex PCR; TCRdb's table is partial and in-frame only. V and J calls and clone size come straight from that table; D and trimming were deduced from the DNA. The sample has 200,000 or so clones, approximately 84% seen once. Sequenced: peripheral blood. The TCR was taken from a human donor with acute or convalescent COVID-19. The donor label of this sample is uncertain. The chain has TRBV27 and TRBJ2-2; 8 positions agree with TRBD2. The CDR3 is CASRLGLGNPNTGELFF. The CDR3 DNA is TGTGCCAGCAGGTTGGGACTAGGGAATCCAAACACCGGGGAGCTGTTTTTT.